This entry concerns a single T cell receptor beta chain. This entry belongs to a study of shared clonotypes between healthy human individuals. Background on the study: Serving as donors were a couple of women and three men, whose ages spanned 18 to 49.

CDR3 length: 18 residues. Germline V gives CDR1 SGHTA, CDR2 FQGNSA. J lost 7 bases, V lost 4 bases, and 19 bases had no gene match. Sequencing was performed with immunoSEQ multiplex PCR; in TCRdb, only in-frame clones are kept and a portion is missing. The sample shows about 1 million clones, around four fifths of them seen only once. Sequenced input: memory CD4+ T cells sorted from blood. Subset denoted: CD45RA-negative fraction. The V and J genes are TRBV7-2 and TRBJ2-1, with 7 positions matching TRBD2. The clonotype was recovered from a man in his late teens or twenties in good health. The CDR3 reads CASSSLQGGTTGGNEQFF. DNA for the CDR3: TGTGCCAGCAGCTCACTCCAGGGAGGGACTACAGGCGGGAATGAGCAGTTCTTC.